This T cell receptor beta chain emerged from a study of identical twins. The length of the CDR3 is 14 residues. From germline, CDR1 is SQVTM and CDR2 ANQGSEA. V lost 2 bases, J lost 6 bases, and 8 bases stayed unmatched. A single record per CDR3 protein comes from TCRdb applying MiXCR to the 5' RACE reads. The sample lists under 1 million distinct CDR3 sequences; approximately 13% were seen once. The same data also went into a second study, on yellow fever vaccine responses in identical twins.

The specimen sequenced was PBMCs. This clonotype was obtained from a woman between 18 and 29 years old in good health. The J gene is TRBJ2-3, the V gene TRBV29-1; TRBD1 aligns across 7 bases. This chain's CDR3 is CSVEPAFRGDTQYF. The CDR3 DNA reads TGCAGCGTTGAACCGGCCTTCAGGGGGGATACGCAGTATTTT.